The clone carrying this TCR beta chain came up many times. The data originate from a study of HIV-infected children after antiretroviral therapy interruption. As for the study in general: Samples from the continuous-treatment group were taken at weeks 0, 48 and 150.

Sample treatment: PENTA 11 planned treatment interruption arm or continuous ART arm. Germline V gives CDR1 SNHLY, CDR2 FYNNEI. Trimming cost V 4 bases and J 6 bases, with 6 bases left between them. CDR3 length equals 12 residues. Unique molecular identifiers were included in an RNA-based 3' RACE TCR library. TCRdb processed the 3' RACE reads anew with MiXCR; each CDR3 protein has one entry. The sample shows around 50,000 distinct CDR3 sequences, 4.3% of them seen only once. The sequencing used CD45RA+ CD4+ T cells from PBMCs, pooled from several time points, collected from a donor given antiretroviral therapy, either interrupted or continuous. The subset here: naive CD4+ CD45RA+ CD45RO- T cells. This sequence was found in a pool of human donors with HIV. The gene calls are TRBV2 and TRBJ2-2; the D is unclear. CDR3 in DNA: TGTGCCAGCAGTGTCAGGCCCGGGGAGCTGTTTTTT. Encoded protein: CASSVRPGELFF.